This TCR beta chain is from a study of beta chain features in type 1 diabetes. Investigators reverse transcribed all isolated RNA, so they sequenced expressed TCRB transcripts. TCRdb keeps only in-frame clones here, not all; method: immunoSEQ multiplex PCR. The sample contains about 160,000 clones, 50% to 70% of which appear only once. This clone occurred once. The antigen is not known. Markers CD45RO/CCR7/CD25/CD127/CD95/CD27 served to sort CD4+ naive, central memory, regulatory and stem cell-like memory cells. Study-wide results and caveats: Among type 1 diabetes patients, VDJ junctions had fewer insertions and more deletions. A potential PCR bias toward shorter templates would be equal in patient and control samples. People with Type 1 diabetes carried modestly yet significantly shorter TCRB CDR3s in all four CD4+ subsets. Small HLA sub-analyses could not settle whether HLA shapes TCRB rearrangement.

This clonotype originated in a man aged 25-45 years with type 1 diabetes. Sample: naive CD4+ T cells from blood.

CDR3 coding DNA: TGTGCCAGCAGCTTACAGGCGAACAACAATCAGCCCCAGCATTTT. Protein product: CASSLQANNNQPQHF. This sequence joins TRBV7-2 and TRBJ1-5; D is unclear. With 2 bases removed from V and 3 bases from J, the gap between germline ends came to 11 bases. Germline CDR1 is SGHTA and CDR2 is FQGNSA. The CDR3 length is 15 residues.